This is a list of T cell receptor beta chains from one sample in a study of liver allograft versus peripheral blood T cells. TCRdb reprocessed the reads with MiXCR, giving one entry per CDR3 protein. The table includes 8,500 to 14,000 distinct CDR3 sequences, about 25% detected once. These receptors were taken from a human patient who had a liver transplant. T cells may partly derive from the graft donor. Both conserved end residues are part of each CDR3. A D gene is named only where the DNA matches it firmly. Clone size, where shown, is once, few, many, or a class for clones that have expanded.

v_call,d_call,clone_size,j_call,cdr3_aa,cdr3_nt
TRBV7-2,NA,medium-sized,TRBJ1-6,CASSLVAGANSPLHF,TGTGCCAGCAGCTTAGTAGCTGGGGCTAATTCACCCCTCCACTTT
TRBV6-1,NA,medium-sized,TRBJ1-2,CASSLWGYYGYTF,TGTGCCAGCAGCCTATGGGGGTACTATGGCTACACCTTC
TRBV20-1,NA,few,TRBJ1-2,CSARGGGNYGYTF,TGCAGTGCTAGAGGGGGGGGTAACTATGGCTACACCTTC
TRBV27,NA,NA,TRBJ1-2,CASSFRRGRIGGYTF,TGTGCCAGCAGTTTCCGTCGAGGGCGTATAGGTGGCTACACCTTC
TRBV18,NA,medium-sized,TRBJ1-2,CASSPARHYGYTF,TGTGCCAGCTCACCAGCCAGACACTATGGCTACACCTTC
TRBV10-3,NA,medium-sized,TRBJ1-1,CAISADGGKAFF,TGTGCCATCAGTGCGGATGGAGGGAAAGCTTTCTTT
TRBV5-4,TRBD1,NA,TRBJ2-7,CASSSRTGANEQYF,TGTGCCAGCAGCTCCAGGACAGGGGCTAACGAGCAGTACTTC
TRBV11-2,NA,few,TRBJ2-2,CASSSGLDTGELFF,TGTGCCAGCAGCTCGGGACTGGACACCGGGGAGCTGTTTTTT
TRBV20-1,NA,NA,TRBJ1-1,CSASGGTEAFF,TGCAGTGCTAGCGGAGGCACTGAAGCTTTCTTT
TRBV6-1,TRBD1,medium-sized,TRBJ2-7,CASRRQGSSYEQYF,TGTGCCAGCCGGAGACAGGGGAGCTCCTACGAGCAGTACTTC
TRBV19,NA,few,TRBJ1-6,CASSRNREGSPLHF,TGTGCCAGTAGTAGGAACAGGGAGGGTTCACCCCTCCACTTT
TRBV20-1,NA,medium-sized,TRBJ1-2,CSARDQGVERVLGYTF,TGCAGTGCTAGAGATCAAGGGGTCGAACGAGTACTTGGCTACACCTTC
TRBV6-5,NA,medium-sized,TRBJ1-1,CASSPRLREGITPFEAFF,TGTGCCAGCAGCCCGCGGCTCAGGGAGGGAATAACCCCCTTTGAAGCTTTCTTT
TRBV20-1,NA,NA,TRBJ1-1,CSARDQGRLNTEAFF,TGCAGTGCTAGAGATCAAGGGCGCTTGAACACTGAAGCTTTCTTT
TRBV6-5,NA,medium-sized,TRBJ1-5,CASSREQINQPQHF,TGTGCCAGCAGCCGAGAGCAGATCAATCAGCCCCAGCATTTT
TRBV7-2,NA,NA,TRBJ1-5,CASSRQGYNQPQHF,TGTGCCAGCAGCCGGCAGGGCTATAATCAGCCCCAGCATTTT
TRBV19,NA,medium-sized,TRBJ1-1,CASSIVPLPERNTEAFF,TGTGCCAGTAGTATAGTGCCACTGCCCGAGAGGAACACTGAAGCTTTCTTT
TRBV19,NA,NA,TRBJ1-5,CASTREFEHPQHF,TGTGCCAGTACGAGGGAATTCGAACACCCCCAGCATTTT
TRBV15,NA,NA,TRBJ1-5,CATRKDKGFKSNQPQHF,TGTGCCACCCGCAAGGATAAGGGATTTAAGAGCAATCAGCCCCAGCATTTT
TRBV16,NA,few,TRBJ1-5,CASSQWQANQPQHF,TGTGCCAGCAGCCAATGGCAGGCCAATCAGCCCCAGCATTTT
TRBV7-2,TRBD1,medium-sized,TRBJ1-2,CASSFDRVGYGYTF,TGTGCCAGCAGCTTCGACAGGGTAGGCTATGGCTACACCTTC
TRBV10-3,TRBD1,medium-sized,TRBJ1-1,CAIMQGARNTEAFF,TGTGCCATCATGCAGGGGGCGCGAAACACTGAAGCTTTCTTT
TRBV27,NA,medium-sized,TRBJ1-1,CASREGRIGEAFF,TGTGCCAGCAGGGAGGGGAGGATTGGAGAAGCTTTCTTT
TRBV6-6,TRBD1,NA,TRBJ2-7,CASKRQGVYEQYF,TGTGCCAGCAAACGACAGGGTGTCTACGAGCAGTACTTC
TRBV6-2/TRBV6-3,NA,medium-sized,TRBJ1-1,CASFMAQGNTEAFF,TGTGCCAGCTTCATGGCTCAGGGAAACACTGAAGCTTTCTTT
TRBV15,TRBD1,NA,TRBJ1-6,CATSRTGNDSPLHF,TGTGCCACCAGCCGGACAGGGAACGATTCACCCCTCCACTTT
TRBV11-1,TRBD1,few,TRBJ2-1,CASRPGTAPYNEQFF,TGTGCCAGCAGACCGGGGACAGCCCCCTACAATGAGCAGTTCTTC
TRBV18,NA,medium-sized,TRBJ2-1,CASSPPGNPYNEQFF,TGTGCCAGCTCACCACCCGGGAACCCCTACAATGAGCAGTTCTTC
TRBV19,TRBD1,NA,TRBJ2-3,CASSIPPRRQGNADTQYF,TGTGCCAGTAGTATCCCCCCCCGGCGACAGGGGAACGCAGATACGCAGTATTTT
TRBV5-4,TRBD1,few,TRBJ2-7,CASSLTGAGYEQYF,TGTGCCAGCAGCCTCACAGGGGCAGGGTACGAGCAGTACTTC
TRBV10-3,NA,medium-sized,TRBJ1-2,CAISEYVGNYGYTF,TGTGCCATCAGTGAGTACGTGGGAAACTATGGCTACACCTTC
TRBV19,TRBD1,once,TRBJ1-1,CASSITVGQINTEAFF,TGTGCCAGTAGTATAACCGTGGGACAGATAAACACTGAAGCTTTCTTT
TRBV14,NA,NA,TRBJ2-7,CASSQFGAFYEQYF,TGTGCCAGCAGCCAATTCGGGGCTTTCTACGAGCAGTACTTC
TRBV6-5,NA,medium-sized,TRBJ1-2,CASSYGGFGYTF,TGTGCCAGCAGTTACGGTGGGTTCGGCTACACCTTC
TRBV7-2,NA,medium-sized,TRBJ2-2,CASSFLPNTGELFF,TGTGCCAGCAGCTTCCTGCCGAACACCGGGGAGCTGTTTTTT
TRBV9,NA,NA,TRBJ1-2,CASSDWPGGFGYTF,TGTGCCAGCAGTGACTGGCCGGGGGGCTTTGGCTACACCTTC
TRBV27,NA,few,TRBJ1-5,CATQQWGPGQPQHF,TGTGCCACCCAACAATGGGGCCCAGGACAGCCCCAGCATTTT
TRBV7-9,TRBD1,NA,TRBJ1-3,CAGQGAGNTIYF,TGTGCCGGACAGGGGGCTGGAAACACCATATATTTT
TRBV6-1,TRBD2,NA,TRBJ2-7,CASTVTSGVIYEQYF,TGTGCCAGCACCGTCACTAGCGGAGTAATCTACGAGCAGTACTTC
TRBV6-1,NA,medium-sized,TRBJ2-7,CASTRDPGQFSYEQYF,TGTGCCAGCACCCGAGATCCGGGGCAGTTCTCCTACGAGCAGTACTTC
TRBV6-1,TRBD2,NA,TRBJ2-7,CASRTLAGYEQYF,TGTGCCAGCAGGACACTAGCGGGCTACGAGCAGTACTTC
TRBV6-6,NA,few,TRBJ2-7,CASRQQPGTYEQYF,TGTGCCAGCAGGCAACAGCCGGGAACCTACGAGCAGTACTTC
TRBV27,TRBD1,NA,TRBJ1-2,CASSRTGGVANYGYTF,TGTGCCAGCAGTCGGACAGGGGGCGTCGCTAACTATGGCTACACCTTC
TRBV7-2,NA,NA,TRBJ2-7,CASREAGMKSYEQYF,TGTGCCAGCAGGGAAGCCGGCATGAAGTCCTACGAGCAGTACTTC